This T cell receptor beta chain is from a study of shared clonotypes between healthy human individuals. Looking at the study overall: Each donor contributed plates that comprised three CD4 naive, three CD4 memory, two CD8 naive and one CD8 memory.

Method: immunoSEQ multiplex PCR; TCRdb's copy keeps in-frame clones and lacks some. Of millions of clones listed, 95% are singletons. Investigators divided CD4+ cells into CD45RA+ naive and CD45RA-negative memory subsets. Germline CDR1 and CDR2: MNHNS and SASEGT. V gave up 3 bases and J gave up 5 bases, with 10 bases separating them. There are 13 residues in the CDR3. This sequence was found in a man younger than 30 in good health. The V gene is TRBV6-1, the J gene TRBJ2-5; tentatively, D is TRBD2 (5 bases). The source material was naive CD4+ T cells sorted from blood. The subset here: CD45RA+ positively selected. The CDR3 region has the DNA TGTGCCAGCAGTGACCGAGTAGCGGAGACCCAGTACTTC. Its protein product is CASSDRVAETQYF.